The 20 T cell receptor beta chains below all came from one sample that was sequenced in a study of T-cell memory formation after mild COVID-19. TCRdb fed the 5' RACE reads into MiXCR, producing one record per CDR3 protein. The sample shows approximately 250,000 distinct CDR3 sequences, 16% of them seen only once. The sample consisted of PBMCs or a T cell subset sorted from them (not recorded which). The receptors here all came from a man aged 18 to 35 who had mild COVID-19 (a few samples of this study predate the infection). Cell type and time point are not known.

This clonotype was picked up a small number of times. The CDR3 loop is CASSYNRGYQPQHF. DNA of the CDR3: TGTGCCAGCAGTTACAATCGGGGATATCAGCCCCAGCATTTT. The chain has TRBV6-5 and TRBJ1-5, with D uncertain. The length of the CDR3 is 14 residues. Deletions cut 2 bases from V and 5 bases from J, with 10 bases between. The germline V gene encodes CDR1 MNHEY and CDR2 SVGAGI.

In this sample, this clonotype turned up a few times. This chain uses TRBV7-9 with TRBJ2-3, with a possible D match to TRBD1 (5 bases). The CDR3 covers 14 residues. Germline CDR1 reads SEHNR; CDR2 reads FQNEAQ (reference sequence). V lost 6 bases and J lost 6, with 16 bases in between. In nucleotides, the CDR3 is TGTGCCAGCAGACCAGACCAGGGAACGGATACGCAGTATTTT. Protein product: CASRPDQGTDTQYF.

This clonotype turned up a few times. This chain uses TRBV7-2 with TRBJ2-5; TRBD2 matches 9 bases. CDR3 length: 16 residues. Looked up from germline, CDR1 is SGHTA and CDR2 is FQGNSA. Losses at the gene ends were 2 bases for V and 4 bases for J; bases not matched to a gene: 8. CDR3 protein: CASSLNGGGAGETQYF. The CDR3 bases are TGTGCCAGCAGCTTAAACGGCGGGGGGGCCGGAGAGACCCAGTACTTC.

This clonotype was picked up a small number of times. Written as DNA, the CDR3 is TGCGCCAGCAGCTCCCGGACAGGGAGGAACACCGGGGAGCTGTTTTTT. This translates into CASSSRTGRNTGELFF. The chain uses TRBV4-3 and TRBJ2-2; 8 nucleotides agree with TRBD1. V lost 5 bases, J lost 1 base, and 6 bases stayed unmatched. Looked up from germline, CDR1 is LGHNA and CDR2 is YSLEER. The CDR3 contains 16 residues.

This clonotype was detected only a few times. The rearrangement links TRBV7-2 to TRBJ1-6, with D possibly TRBD1 on 6 matching bases. The CDR3 has 14 residues. Trimming removed 2 bases from V and 10 bases from J, with 12 bases in between. CDR1 SGHTA and CDR2 FQGNSA come from the germline V gene. The CDR3 is CASSLNGGLSPLHF. The CDR3 bases are TGTGCCAGCAGCTTAAACGGGGGGCTGTCACCCCTCCACTTT. The full variable domain, completed using reference TRBV7-2 and TRBJ1-6, is GAGVSQSPSNKVTEKGKDVELRCDPISGHTALYWYRQSLGQGLEFLIYFQGNSAPDKSGLPSDRFSAERTGGSVSTLTIQRTQQEDSAVYLCASSLNGGLSPLHFGNGTRLTVT.

This chain links TRBV15 with TRBJ2-3; D may correspond to TRBD1 or TRBD2 (6 bases each). Looked up from germline, CDR1 is LNHNV and CDR2 is YYDKDF (reference sequence). This CDR3 region has 15 residues. The ends were cut back, 1 base at V and 6 bases at J, with 14 bases in the middle. The DNA of the CDR3 is TGTGCCACCAGCAGAGGGAGGGGGATCGTGGATACGCAGTATTTT. Protein: CATSRGRGIVDTQYF.

This clonotype was seen ten or more times. The V gene is TRBV5-1, the J gene TRBJ1-3, with D uncertain. This CDR3 has 14 residues. Per germline, CDR1 SGHRS and CDR2 YFSETQ. Deletions cut 0 bases from V and 0 bases from J, with 4 bases between. CDR3 region: CASSLGNSGNTIYF. The CDR3 DNA reads TGCGCCAGCAGCTTGGGGAACTCTGGAAACACCATATATTTT.

The rearrangement joins TRBV10-3 to TRBJ2-7, with D tentatively TRBD2 (5 bases). This CDR3 contains 15 residues. Between the trimmed V and J ends, which lost 4 bases and 0 bases, there was a span of 13 bases. Per the germline V gene, CDR1 is ENHRY and CDR2 is SYGVKD. CDR3 in amino acids: CAISGPGSSSYEQYF. The CDR3, as DNA: TGTGCCATCAGTGGCCCGGGGTCAAGCTCCTACGAGCAGTACTTC.

This clonotype was counted at least ten times. The rearrangement uses TRBV2 and TRBJ1-1; D uncertain. This CDR3 spans 13 amino acids. CDR1 is SNHLY and CDR2 is FYNNEI in the germline V gene. The V end lost 2 bases, the J end lost 3 bases, and 7 bases lay between the germline ends. For the CDR3, the DNA is TGTGCCAGCAGTGAACTGGAGGACACTGAAGCTTTCTTT. Translating gives CASSELEDTEAFF.

This clonotype showed up many times. J is TRBJ2-7 and V is TRBV29-1; D tentatively fits TRBD1 or TRBD2 (5 bases each). Germline loops: CDR1 SQVTM, CDR2 ANQGSEA. The CDR3 runs 13 residues. V was clipped by 8 bases and J by 4 bases, with 18 bases between them. CDR3 protein: CSPSDRDQYEQYV. CDR3 nucleotides: TGCAGCCCCAGCGACCGGGACCAATACGAGCAGTACGTC.

This clonotype was seen repeatedly, ten times or more. The chain couples TRBV24-1 to TRBJ2-1; 8 nucleotides match TRBD2. The CDR3 extends over 13 amino acids. The trim removed 9 bases at V and 5 bases at J, leaving 5 bases unmatched. Per germline, CDR1 KGHDR and CDR2 SFDVKD. CDR3 amino acids: CATQRGRDNEQFF. The CDR3 coding sequence is TGTGCCACCCAGCGGGGGAGAGACAATGAGCAGTTCTTC.

V usage is TRBV7-9 and J usage is TRBJ2-7, with 8 positions matching TRBD1. Unmatched junction bases numbered 8, after V lost 0 bases and J lost 4 bases. The CDR3 runs to 16 residues. The germline gives CDR1 SEHNR, CDR2 FQNEAQ (reference sequence). The CDR3 sequence: CASSLAPGQGGYEQYF. The CDR3 DNA sequence: TGTGCCAGCAGCTTAGCTCCCGGACAGGGTGGTTACGAGCAGTACTTC.

The table lists this clonotype with a few counts. The V gene is TRBV20-1, the J gene TRBJ1-1, with D maybe TRBD1 (6 bases). Looked up from germline, CDR1 is DFQATT and CDR2 is SNEGSKA (reference sequence). Trimming removed 6 bases from V and 0 bases from J, with 14 bases in between. CDR3 length equals 14 residues. In DNA form, the CDR3 reads TGCAGTGCCACCAGGGGCTCGATGAACACTGAAGCTTTCTTT. Its translation: CSATRGSMNTEAFF.

The chain has TRBV7-2 and TRBJ1-6; a possible D gene is TRBD1 (5 bases). Deletions cut 5 bases from V and 14 bases from J, with 16 bases between. The CDR3 has 13 residues. CDR1 and CDR2 (germline): SGHTA, FQGNSA. The CDR3 reads CASSPPGHGTLHF. As DNA, the CDR3 is TGTGCCAGCAGCCCGCCCGGACATGGCACCCTCCACTTT.

To note about this clonotype: Germline is not matched at one junction end, which may reflect a read error. This rearrangement joins TRBV2 to TRBJ1-2; D perhaps matches TRBD1 (5 bases). Per the germline V gene, CDR1 is SNHLY and CDR2 is FYNNEI. The CDR3 has 12 residues. This CDR3 is CASREGTHGYTF. CDR3 coding DNA: TGTGCCAGCAGGGAAGGGACCCATGGCTACACCTTC.

J is TRBJ1-5 and V is TRBV12-3 or TRBV12-4; D gene unclear. The CDR3 consists of 12 residues. V was pared by 5 bases and J by 4 bases, with 6 bases between. CDR3 in amino acids: CASSRWNQPQHF. The CDR3 DNA reads as TGTGCCAGCAGTCGGTGGAATCAGCCCCAGCATTTT.

The J gene is TRBJ2-3, the V gene TRBV7-3; D ambiguous. With 5 bases removed from V and 6 bases from J, the gap between germline ends came to 15 bases. Germline loops: CDR1 SGHTA, CDR2 FQGTGA. This CDR3 is 14 amino acids long. The DNA for the CDR3 is TGTGCCAGCAGCGCCCCGGCGGATGGGGATACGCAGTATTTT. It translates to CASSAPADGDTQYF.

Only a few counts were recorded for this clonotype. The chain links TRBV5-1 to TRBJ1-5; 12 bases map to TRBD1. Germline V gene lookup returns CDR1 SGHRS and CDR2 YFSETQ. The trim removed 4 bases at V and 6 bases at J, leaving 14 bases unmatched. The CDR3 loop spans 18 amino acids. The CDR3 DNA follows: TGCGCCAGCAGCCCCGGGACAGGGGGCTCCATATCAGGTCAGCCCCAGCATTTT. Its translation is CASSPGTGGSISGQPQHF.

In this sample, this clonotype turned up many times. J is TRBJ2-5 and V is TRBV18; 8 bases align to TRBD1. This CDR3 has 15 residues. V was clipped by 2 bases and J by 1 base; unmatched bases: 3. Germline loops: CDR1 KGHSH, CDR2 LQKENI. CDR3: CASSPSDRAQETQYF. In nucleotides, the CDR3 is TGTGCCAGCTCACCATCGGACAGGGCCCAAGAGACCCAGTACTTC. The full variable domain, in which reference TRBV18 and TRBJ2-5 provide the parts outside the CDR3, is NAGVMQNPRHLVRRRGQEARLRCSPMKGHSHVYWYRQLPEEGLKFMVYLQKENIIDESGMPKERFSAEFPKEGPSILRIQQVVRGDSAAYFCASSPSDRAQETQYFGPGTRLLVL.

This clonotype was seen a handful of times. The J gene is TRBJ2-1, the V gene TRBV13; TRBD2 might be the D (6 bases). The CDR3 length is 17 residues. V gave up 4 bases and J gave up 0 bases, with 16 bases separating them. The germline gives CDR1 PRHDT, CDR2 FYEKMQ (reference sequence). CDR3 sequence reads: CASSSELRRGSYNEQFF. For the CDR3, the DNA is TGTGCCAGCAGCTCGGAACTCCGGAGGGGCTCCTACAATGAGCAGTTCTTC.